Sequencing of this T cell receptor (beta chain) was carried out in a study of CD8+ T cells in alopecia areata. Study details: The study gave treated patients oral tofacitinib at 5 to 10 mg twice daily. Tofacitinib therapy took 6 to 18 months; 6 months off drug came after.

cDNA prepared by RNA extraction and subsequent reverse transcription served as the template for sequencing. Repertoires were generated with immunoSEQ multiplex PCR, while TCRdb's copy carries only in-frame clones and drops some. The repertoire holds about 270,000 clones, with roughly 63% as singletons. CDR3 length equals 14 residues. CDR1 and CDR2 (germline): SGHTA, FQGTGA. Trimming cost V 1 base and J 5 bases, with 11 bases left between them. Regarding treatment: oral pan-JAK inhibitor, 5-10 mg twice daily. Sequenced here: CD4+ T cells sorted from blood, sampled at week 52, from a patient treated with tofacitinib. The TCR sequence derives from a human donor with alopecia areata. V usage is TRBV7-3 and J usage is TRBJ2-5, with TRBD2 as a possible D gene (6 bases). Here the CDR3 DNA reads TGTGCCAGCAGCTTAATAGGAGGGCGGGAGACCCAGTACTTC. The encoded protein is CASSLIGGRETQYF.